The present T cell receptor beta chain was sequenced within a study of blood T cell repertoires in COVID-19. For the study at large: Samples of COVID-19 (acute and convalescent) were obtained from the United States, Italy and Spain. From T cells, B-cell-depleted T cells, or PBMCs came the material, which was cDNA or gDNA.

Individuals in the exposed group had encountered a COVID-19 case within 2 weeks preceding study entry. Trimming took off 2 bases at V and 1 base at J, with 13 bases between the two ends. The V gene's germline CDR1 is SGDLS and CDR2 YYNGEE. The CDR3 loop spans 16 amino acids. In the study's own analysis: Using reference gene primer amplification, nucleated cell counts were estimated. TCRdb's copy holds only in-frame clones and misses some; the assay was immunoSEQ multiplex PCR. The V and J calls and clone size were taken over from that table, and D and trimming were inferred from the DNA. Of about 320,000 clones in the sample, 90% to 95% were seen once.

Specimen: PBMCs or T cells enriched from blood (not recorded which). This TCR was sampled from a woman in her thirties who had been exposed to COVID-19. V is TRBV9 and J is TRBJ1-3; weak D call: TRBD1 (5 bases). In DNA form, the CDR3 reads TGTGCCAGCAGCGTGGTCGGCAGGGCTTCTGGAAACACCATATATTTT. It codes for CASSVVGRASGNTIYF.